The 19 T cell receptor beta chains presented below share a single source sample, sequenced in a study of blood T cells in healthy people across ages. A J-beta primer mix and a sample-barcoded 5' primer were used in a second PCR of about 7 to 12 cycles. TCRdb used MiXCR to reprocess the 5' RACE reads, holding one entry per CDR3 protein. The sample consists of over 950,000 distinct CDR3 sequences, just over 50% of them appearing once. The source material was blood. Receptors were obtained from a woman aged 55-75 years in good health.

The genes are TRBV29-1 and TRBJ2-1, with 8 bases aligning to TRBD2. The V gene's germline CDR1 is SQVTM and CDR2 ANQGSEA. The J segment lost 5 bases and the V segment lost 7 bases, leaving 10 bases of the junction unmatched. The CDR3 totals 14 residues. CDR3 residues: CSDLLAGPNNEQFF. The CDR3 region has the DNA TGCAGCGACTTATTAGCGGGACCGAACAATGAGCAGTTCTTC.

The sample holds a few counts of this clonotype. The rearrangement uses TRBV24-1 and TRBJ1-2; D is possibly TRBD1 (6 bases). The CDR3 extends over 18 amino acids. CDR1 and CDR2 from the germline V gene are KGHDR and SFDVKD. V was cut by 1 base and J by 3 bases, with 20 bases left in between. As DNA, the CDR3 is TGTGCCACCAGTGATTTCTCAGTGGGGGGCTCCGGTGACTATGGCTACACCTTC. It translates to CATSDFSVGGSGDYGYTF.

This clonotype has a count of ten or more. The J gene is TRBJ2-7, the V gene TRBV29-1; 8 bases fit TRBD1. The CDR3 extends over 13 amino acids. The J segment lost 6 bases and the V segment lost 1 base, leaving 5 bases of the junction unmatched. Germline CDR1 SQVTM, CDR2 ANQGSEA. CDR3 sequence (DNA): TGCAGCGTTGAAGGCCAGGGGGCTGGCGAGCAGTACTTC. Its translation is CSVEGQGAGEQYF.

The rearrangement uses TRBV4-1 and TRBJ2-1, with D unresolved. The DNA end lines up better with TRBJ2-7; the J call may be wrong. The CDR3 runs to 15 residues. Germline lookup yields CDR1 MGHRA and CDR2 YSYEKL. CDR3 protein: CASSQEESTYNEQYF. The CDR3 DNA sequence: TGCGCCAGCAGCCAAGAAGAGTCAACCTACAATGAGCAGTACTTC.

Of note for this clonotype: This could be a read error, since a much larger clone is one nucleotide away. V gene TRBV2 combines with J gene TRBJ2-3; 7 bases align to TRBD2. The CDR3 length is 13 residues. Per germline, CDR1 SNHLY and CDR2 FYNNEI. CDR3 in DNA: TGTGCCAGCACTAGCGGATACACAGATACGCTGTATTTT. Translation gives CASTSGYTDTLYF.

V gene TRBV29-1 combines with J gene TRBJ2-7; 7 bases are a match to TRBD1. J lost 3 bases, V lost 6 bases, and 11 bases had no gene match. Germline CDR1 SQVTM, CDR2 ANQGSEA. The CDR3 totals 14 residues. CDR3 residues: CSVTPGTVVYEQYF. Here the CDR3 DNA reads TGCAGCGTAACCCCCGGGACAGTCGTCTACGAGCAGTACTTC.

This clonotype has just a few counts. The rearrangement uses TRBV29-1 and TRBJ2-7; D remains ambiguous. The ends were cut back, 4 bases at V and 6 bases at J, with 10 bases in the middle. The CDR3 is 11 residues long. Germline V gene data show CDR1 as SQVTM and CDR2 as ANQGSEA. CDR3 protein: CSVAAMTEQYF. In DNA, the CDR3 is TGCAGCGTTGCGGCTATGACCGAGCAGTACTTC.

The CDR3 sequence: CASSPRGQGWSRPQHF. CDR3 nucleotides: TGTGCCAGCAGCCCACGGGGACAGGGTTGGAGTCGGCCCCAGCATTTT. The chain couples TRBV6-2 or TRBV6-3 to TRBJ1-5; 9 bases map to TRBD1. V shed 6 bases, J shed 9 bases, and the junction held 15 bases outside the gene matches. CDR1 and CDR2 from the germline V gene are MNHEY and SVGEGT. This CDR3 comprises 16 residues.

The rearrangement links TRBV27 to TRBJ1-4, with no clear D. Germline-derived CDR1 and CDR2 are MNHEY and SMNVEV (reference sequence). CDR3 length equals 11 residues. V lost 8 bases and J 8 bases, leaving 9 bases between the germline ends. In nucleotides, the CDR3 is TGTGCCAGCGGGAATTACGAAAAACTGTTTTTT. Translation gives CASGNYEKLFF.

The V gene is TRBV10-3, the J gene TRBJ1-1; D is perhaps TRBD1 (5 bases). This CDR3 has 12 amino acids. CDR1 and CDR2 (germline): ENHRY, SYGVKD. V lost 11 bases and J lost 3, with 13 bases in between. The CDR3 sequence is CAAGGDYTEAFF. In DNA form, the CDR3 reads TGTGCCGCCGGAGGGGACTACACTGAAGCTTTCTTT.

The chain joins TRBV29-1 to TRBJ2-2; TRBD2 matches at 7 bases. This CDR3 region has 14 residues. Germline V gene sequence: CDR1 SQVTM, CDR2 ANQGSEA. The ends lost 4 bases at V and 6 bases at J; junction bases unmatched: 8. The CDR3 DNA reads TGCAGCGTTGTTTCCCGGGACTACGCCGGGGAGCTGTTTTTT. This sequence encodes CSVVSRDYAGELFF.

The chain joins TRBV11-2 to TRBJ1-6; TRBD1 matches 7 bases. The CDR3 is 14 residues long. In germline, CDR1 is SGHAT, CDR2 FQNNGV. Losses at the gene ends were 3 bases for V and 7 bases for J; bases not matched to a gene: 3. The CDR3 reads CASSFGTENSPLHF. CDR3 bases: TGTGCCAGCAGCTTCGGGACAGAGAATTCACCCCTCCACTTT.

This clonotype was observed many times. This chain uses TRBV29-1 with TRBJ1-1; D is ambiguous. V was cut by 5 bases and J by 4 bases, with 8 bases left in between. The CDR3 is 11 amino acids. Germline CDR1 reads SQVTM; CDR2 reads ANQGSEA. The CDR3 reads CSVQVVTEAFF. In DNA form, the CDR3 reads TGCAGCGTTCAAGTTGTCACTGAAGCTTTCTTT.

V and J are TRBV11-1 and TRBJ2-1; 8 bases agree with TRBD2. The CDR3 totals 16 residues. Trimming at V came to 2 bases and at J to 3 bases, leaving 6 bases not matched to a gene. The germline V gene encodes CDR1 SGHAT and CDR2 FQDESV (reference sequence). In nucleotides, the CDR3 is TGTGCCAGCAGCTTATCAGCGGGAGTGGTCTACAATGAGCAGTTCTTC. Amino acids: CASSLSAGVVYNEQFF.

The CDR3 DNA follows: TGTGCCAGCAGCTTACCCCAGGGAACGGACGGCTACACCTTC. Its protein is CASSLPQGTDGYTF. This rearrangement joins TRBV7-9 to TRBJ1-2; D is perhaps TRBD1 (5 bases). The CDR3 has 14 amino acids. Germline CDR1 reads SEHNR; CDR2 reads FQNEAQ (reference sequence). With 2 bases removed from V and 8 bases from J, the gap between germline ends came to 15 bases. The whole variable domain, remainder taken from reference TRBV7-9 and TRBJ1-2, is DTGVSQNPRHKITKRGQNVTFRCDPISEHNRLYWYRQTLGQGPEFLTYFQNEAQLEKSRLLSDRFSAERPKGSFSTLEIQRTEQGDSAMYLCASSLPQGTDGYTFGSGTRLTVV.

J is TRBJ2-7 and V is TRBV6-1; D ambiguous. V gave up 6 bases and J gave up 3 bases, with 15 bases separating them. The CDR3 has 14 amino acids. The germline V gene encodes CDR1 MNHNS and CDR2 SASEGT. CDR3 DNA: TGTGCCAGCAGGAGAGCTCTGGGCCTCTACGAGCAGTACTTC. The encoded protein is CASRRALGLYEQYF.

The CDR3 is CATMRGEQFF. CDR3 sequence (DNA): TGTGCCACTATGCGGGGTGAGCAGTTCTTC. The chain couples TRBV6-2 or TRBV6-3 to TRBJ2-1; TRBD2 is a possible D gene (6 bases). The germline V and J ends were trimmed by 10 bases and 9 bases, with 10 bases remaining between them. The CDR3 runs 10 residues. CDR1 is MNHEY and CDR2 is SVGEGT in the germline V gene.

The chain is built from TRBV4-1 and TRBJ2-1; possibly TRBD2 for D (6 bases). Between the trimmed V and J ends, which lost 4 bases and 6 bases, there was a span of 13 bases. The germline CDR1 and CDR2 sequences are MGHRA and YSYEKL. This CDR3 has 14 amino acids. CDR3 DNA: TGCGCCAGCAGCCGTACTAGCCGTTTCAATGAGCAGTTCTTC. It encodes CASSRTSRFNEQFF.

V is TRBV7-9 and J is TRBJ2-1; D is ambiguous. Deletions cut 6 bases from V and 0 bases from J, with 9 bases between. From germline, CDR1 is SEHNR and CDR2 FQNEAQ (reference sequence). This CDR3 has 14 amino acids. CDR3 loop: CASREHYSYNEQFF. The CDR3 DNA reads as TGTGCCAGCAGGGAGCACTACTCCTACAATGAGCAGTTCTTC. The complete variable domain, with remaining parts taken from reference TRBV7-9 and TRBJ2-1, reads DTGVSQNPRHKITKRGQNVTFRCDPISEHNRLYWYRQTLGQGPEFLTYFQNEAQLEKSRLLSDRFSAERPKGSFSTLEIQRTEQGDSAMYLCASREHYSYNEQFFGPGTRLTVL.